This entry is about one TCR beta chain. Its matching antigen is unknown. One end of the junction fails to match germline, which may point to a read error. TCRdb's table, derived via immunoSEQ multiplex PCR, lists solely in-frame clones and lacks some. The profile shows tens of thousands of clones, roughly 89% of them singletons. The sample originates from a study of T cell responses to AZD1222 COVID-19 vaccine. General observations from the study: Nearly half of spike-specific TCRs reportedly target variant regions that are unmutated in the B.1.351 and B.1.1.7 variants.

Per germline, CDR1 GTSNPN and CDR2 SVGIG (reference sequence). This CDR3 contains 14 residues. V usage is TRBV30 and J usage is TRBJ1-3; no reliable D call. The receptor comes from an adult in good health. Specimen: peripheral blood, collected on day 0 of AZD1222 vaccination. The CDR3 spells CARRERYSGNTIYF. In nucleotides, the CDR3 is TGTGCCCGGAGGGAGCGTTACTCTGGAAACACCATATATTTT.